Sequencing of this T cell receptor beta chain was carried out in a study of cytomegalovirus exposure and HLA in healthy donors. Study-wide results and caveats: Certain sequence variants were highly shared and formed a cluster, and this cluster was likely a sequencing artifact. Researchers reported in a later analysis that a missense DCLRE1C variant was tied to TCR beta V- and J-gene trimming. A later analysis appeared to link common viral pathogens to several of the most significant clusters.

Concerning this clone: The antigen remains unidentified.

After removal of 4 bases from V and 3 bases from J, the junction contained 6 bases not matched to a gene. This CDR3 spans 18 amino acids. CDR1 and CDR2 (germline): SGHDT, YYEEEE. PCR used 60 Vbeta primers and 13 Jbeta primers. Using immunoSEQ multiplex PCR, the repertoire was profiled, and TCRdb retains in-frame clones only, with some absent. The data contain about 230,000 clones, about 85% of them singletons. The TCR sequence derives from a girl aged 2 to 10 in good health and CMV-seronegative. The chain recombines TRBV5-6 with TRBJ2-2; 16 bases fit TRBD2. The material sequenced was PBMCs. In nucleotides, the CDR3 is TGTGCCAGCAGCCGGCCGGGACTAGCGGGAGGGTACACCGGGGAGCTGTTTTTT. It is translated as CASSRPGLAGGYTGELFF.